Listed here are 18 T cell receptor beta chains from one sample, sequenced in a study of tumor-infiltrating lymphocytes in oesophageal squamous cell carcinoma listed by TCRdb under 2016. Library preparation used PCR. The sample was run on an Illumina HiSeq 2000. The raw public data were reprocessed by TCRdb itself: fastp quality trimming at Q25, MiXCR clonotype calling, in-frame beta chains only. Every entry covers one CDR3 protein and lists the most common genes and DNA from its rows. The sample table records about 12,000 distinct CDR3 sequences; about 55% of these occur just once. Jointly, the top ten make up 32% of the sample. Sequencing input: esophageal tumor tissue. These receptors all come from a female donor with esophageal squamous cell carcinoma.

This clonotype was recorded once. The V and J genes are TRBV7-2 and TRBJ2-5; 8 positions agree with TRBD2. With 1 base clipped from V and 11 bases from J, the junction kept 15 bases outside the gene matches. Germline CDR1 reads SGHTA; CDR2 reads FQGNSA. CDR3 length equals 16 residues. CDR3 residues: CASSLVGGRTYNEQYF. The CDR3 bases are TGTGCCAGCAGCTTAGTAGGCGGGAGGACCTACAATGAGCAGTACTTC.

Relative to its sample, this clonotype is large. The chain combines TRBV7-9 with TRBJ2-1; 7 bases map to TRBD2. The CDR3 contains 16 residues. The V gene end was trimmed by 5 bases and the J gene end by 2 bases; junction bases not matched to a gene: 9. From germline, CDR1 is SEHNR and CDR2 FQNEAQ (reference sequence). The CDR3 spells CASSADLADPYNEQFF. CDR3 in DNA: TGTGCCAGCAGCGCCGACCTAGCGGACCCCTACAATGAGCAGTTCTTC.

The gene calls are TRBV12-3 or TRBV12-4 and TRBJ1-6, with 8 bases fitting TRBD2. The DNA matches TRBJ2-5 better at its end, which makes the J call doubtful. The CDR3 is 15 residues long. CDR3 residues: CASSFWRAGVETQYF. The CDR3 DNA sequence: TGTGCCAGCAGTTTTTGGAGAGCGGGGGTAGAGACCCAGTACTTC.

This clonotype has ten or more counts. The chain couples TRBV7-2 to TRBJ2-1, with D possibly being TRBD2 (5 bases). V lost 8 bases to trimming and J lost 15 bases, with 14 bases between them. This CDR3 is built from 10 residues. Germline V lookup: CDR1 SGHTA, CDR2 FQGNSA. This CDR3 is CASGPRSGFF. CDR3 sequence (DNA): TGTGCCAGCGGACCGAGAAGCGGGTTCTTC.

This clonotype was found many times. The CDR3: CASSETSREAFF. DNA for the CDR3: TGTGCCAGCAGTGAGACCAGCAGGGAAGCTTTCTTT. The V and J genes are TRBV2 and TRBJ1-1; no clear D gene. V shed 3 bases and J shed 8 bases, with 10 bases lying between them. Germline CDR1 reads SNHLY; CDR2 reads FYNNEI. This CDR3 has 12 amino acids. Drawing the rest from reference TRBV2 and TRBJ1-1, the complete variable domain is EPEVTQTPSHQVTQMGQEVILRCVPISNHLYFYWYRQILGQKVEFLVSFYNNEISEKSEIFDDQFSVERPDGSNFTLKIRSTKLEDSAMYFCASSETSREAFFGQGTRLTVV.

The V call is TRBV7-4, the J call TRBJ2-7, with D unclear. The V and J ends lost 5 bases and 9 bases respectively, with 17 bases between them. Germline V gene sequence: CDR1 SGHVT, CDR2 SQSDAQ. The CDR3 is made up of 13 amino acids. CDR3 amino acids: CASSPDGGGGQYF. The CDR3 coding sequence is TGTGCCAGCAGCCCCGACGGCGGCGGTGGGCAGTACTTC.

This clonotype has a count of ten or more. The chain employs TRBV12-3 or TRBV12-4 and TRBJ2-7, with 7 bases identical to TRBD2. The CDR3 has 16 residues. V shed 3 bases, J shed 2 bases, and the junction held 10 bases outside the gene matches. The CDR3: CASSFSGGGGTYEQYF. In DNA, the CDR3 is TGTGCCAGCAGTTTCAGTGGGGGGGGGGGGACCTACGAGCAGTACTTC.

This clonotype is deemed medium-sized. The gene calls are TRBV10-3 and TRBJ2-7; 16 positions agree with TRBD2. Germline trimming cut 3 bases from V and 5 bases from J; bases unmatched to any gene: 7. Germline CDR1 reads ENHRY; CDR2 reads SYGVKD. The CDR3 has 17 residues. The CDR3 nucleotides read TGTGCCATCAGTGAACTGGGACTAGCGGGAGGGAACGACGAGCAGTACTTC. It encodes CAISELGLAGGNDEQYF.

This clonotype showed up many times. Given a much more abundant clone one base away, this may be a read error. CDR3 sequence: CASSYAGPGELYF. The CDR3 nucleotides read TGTGCCAGCAGTTACGCGGGTCCCGGGGAGCTGTATTTT. The chain is built from TRBV6-6 and TRBJ2-3; D is perhaps TRBD2 (5 bases). V gave up 2 bases and J gave up 14 bases, with 17 bases separating them. The germline V gene encodes CDR1 MNHNY and CDR2 SVGAGI (reference sequence). The CDR3 is made up of 13 amino acids.

The chain combines TRBV7-6 with TRBJ2-4, with 11 bases identical to TRBD2. The assigned J gene may be wrong: the sequence end matches TRBJ2-1 better. Germline CDR1 SGHVS, CDR2 FNYEAQ. The length of the CDR3 is 15 residues. DNA for the CDR3: TGTGCCAGCAGCTTAGCTAGCGGGAGGGACGATGAGCAGTTCTTC. Residues: CASSLASGRDDEQFF.

CDR3 sequence reads: CASSAQGRDTEAFF. For the CDR3, the DNA is TGTGCCAGCAGTGCGCAGGGGAGGGACACTGAAGCTTTCTTT. The J gene is TRBJ1-1, the V gene TRBV12-3 or TRBV12-4; a possible D gene is TRBD1 (6 bases). This CDR3 region has 14 residues. Trimming took 5 bases from V and 3 from J, leaving 13 bases between them.

The V gene is TRBV7-2, the J gene TRBJ2-4; D unresolved. The J call is uncertain, as TRBJ2-1 better fits the DNA end. The CDR3 spans 14 residues. The V gene's germline CDR1 is SGHTA and CDR2 FQGNSA. Here the CDR3 DNA reads TGTGCCAGCAGCTTAGGGTCGCTACACAATGAGCAGTTCTTC. Residues: CASSLGSLHNEQFF.

The chain is built from TRBV7-4 and TRBJ2-3, with D possibly being TRBD1 or TRBD2 (5 bases each). From germline, CDR1 is SGHVT and CDR2 SQSDAQ. Trimming removed 5 bases at V and 6 bases at J, with 18 bases between. The length of the CDR3 is 15 residues. The CDR3 DNA reads as TGTGCCAGCAGCCGCTCCGGGTCGGGGCTCGATACGCAGTATTTT. The encoded protein is CASSRSGSGLDTQYF.

This clonotype was observed at least ten times. This chain uses TRBV10-3 with TRBJ2-5, with D possibly called TRBD1 or TRBD2 (5 bases each). CDR3 length equals 13 residues. The germline V gene encodes CDR1 ENHRY and CDR2 SYGVKD. Trimming cost V 3 bases and J 5 bases, with 10 bases left between them. The CDR3: CAISEEGRETQYF. The CDR3 DNA is TGTGCCATCAGTGAAGAGGGACGGGAGACCCAGTACTTC.

This clonotype is labeled medium-sized. This chain joins TRBV7-9 and TRBJ1-5, with D perhaps matching TRBD1 (5 bases). The V end lost 11 bases, the J end lost 4 bases, and 12 bases lay between the germline ends. Germline V gene sequence: CDR1 SEHNR, CDR2 FQNEAQ (reference sequence). The CDR3 covers 12 residues. The CDR3 sequence: CAGAQGNQPQHF. The CDR3 coding sequence is TGTGCCGGGGCCCAGGGAAATCAGCCCCAGCATTTT.

Ten or more counts support this clonotype. The chain has TRBV4-2 and TRBJ2-2; D not resolved. Germline CDR1 LGHNA, CDR2 YNFKEQ. Trimming removed 0 bases from V and 0 bases from J, with 8 bases in between. The CDR3 runs to 16 residues. The CDR3 protein is CASSQEPATNTGELFF. The CDR3 DNA follows: TGTGCCAGCAGCCAAGAACCCGCGACGAACACCGGGGAGCTGTTTTTT.

The rearrangement joins TRBV10-3 to TRBJ2-6, with TRBD1 matching over 9 bases. CDR3 length: 15 amino acids. Germline CDR1 ENHRY, CDR2 SYGVKD. The junction had 7 bases not matched to a gene; V was cut back by 7 bases and J by 6 bases. CDR3 protein: CAITLGQGEANVLTF. CDR3 sequence (DNA): TGTGCCATCACCCTGGGACAGGGAGAGGCCAACGTCCTGACTTTC.

About this clonotype itself: A read error is likely, as this CDR3 ends without the conserved phenylalanine or tryptophan. No DNA is shown, since the ends of the CDR3 on it are uncertain; the CDR3 is the one TCRdb lists. The chain is built from TRBV5-6 and TRBJ2-3; TRBD2 is taken as the D call from the table, unchecked against the DNA. Inclusive of both ends, the CDR3 amounts to 17 amino acids. The germline gives CDR1 SGHDT, CDR2 YYEEEE. CDR3 residues: CASSSELFAGGLQYFGP.